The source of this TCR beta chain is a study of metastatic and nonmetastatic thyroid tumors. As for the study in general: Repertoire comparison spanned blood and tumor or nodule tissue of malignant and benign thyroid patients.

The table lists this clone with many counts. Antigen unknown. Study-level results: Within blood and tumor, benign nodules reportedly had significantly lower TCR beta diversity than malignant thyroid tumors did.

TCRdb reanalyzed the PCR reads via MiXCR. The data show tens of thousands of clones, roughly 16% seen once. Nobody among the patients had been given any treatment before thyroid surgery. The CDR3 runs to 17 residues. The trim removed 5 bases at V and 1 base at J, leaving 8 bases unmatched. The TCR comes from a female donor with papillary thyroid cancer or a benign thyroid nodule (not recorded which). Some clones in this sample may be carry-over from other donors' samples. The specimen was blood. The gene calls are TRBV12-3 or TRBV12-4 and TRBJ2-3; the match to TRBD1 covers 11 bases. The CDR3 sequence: CASSPGTGGLGTDTQYF. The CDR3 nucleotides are TGTGCCAGCAGTCCGGGGACAGGGGGACTTGGCACAGATACGCAGTATTTT.